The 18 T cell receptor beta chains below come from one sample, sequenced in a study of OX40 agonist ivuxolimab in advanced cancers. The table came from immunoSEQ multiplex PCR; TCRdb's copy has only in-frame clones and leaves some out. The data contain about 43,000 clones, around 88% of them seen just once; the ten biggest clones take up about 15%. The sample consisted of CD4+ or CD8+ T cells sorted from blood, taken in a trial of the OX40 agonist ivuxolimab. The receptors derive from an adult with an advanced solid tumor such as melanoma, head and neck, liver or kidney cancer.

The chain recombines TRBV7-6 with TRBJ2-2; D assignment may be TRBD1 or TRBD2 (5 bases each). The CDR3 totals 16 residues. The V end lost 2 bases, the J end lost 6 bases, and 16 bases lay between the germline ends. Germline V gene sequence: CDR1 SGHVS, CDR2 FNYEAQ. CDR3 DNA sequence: TGTGCCAGCAGCTTAAACCGGGACGCAAGCCCCGGGGAGCTGTTTTTT. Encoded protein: CASSLNRDASPGELFF.

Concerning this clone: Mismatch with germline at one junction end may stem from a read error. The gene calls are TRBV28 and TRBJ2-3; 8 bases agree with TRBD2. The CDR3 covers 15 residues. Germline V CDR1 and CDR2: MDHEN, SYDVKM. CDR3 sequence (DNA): TGTGCCAGCAGCTTATTAGCGGGGAGCACAGATACGCAGTATTTT. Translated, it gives CASSLLAGSTDTQYF. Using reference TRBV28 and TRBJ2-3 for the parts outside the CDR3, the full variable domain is DVKVTQSSRYLVKRTGEKVFLECVQDMDHENMFWYRQDPGLGLRLIYFSYDVKMKEKGDIPEGYSVSREKKERFSLILESASTNQTSMYLCASSLLAGSTDTQYFGPGTRLTVL.

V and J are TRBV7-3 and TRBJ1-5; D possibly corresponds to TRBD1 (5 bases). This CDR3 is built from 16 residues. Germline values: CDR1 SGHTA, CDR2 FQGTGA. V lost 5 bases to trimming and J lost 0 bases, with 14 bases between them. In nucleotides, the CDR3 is TGTGCCAGCAGCCCCTGGGACTTATATAGCAATCAGCCCCAGCATTTT. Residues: CASSPWDLYSNQPQHF.

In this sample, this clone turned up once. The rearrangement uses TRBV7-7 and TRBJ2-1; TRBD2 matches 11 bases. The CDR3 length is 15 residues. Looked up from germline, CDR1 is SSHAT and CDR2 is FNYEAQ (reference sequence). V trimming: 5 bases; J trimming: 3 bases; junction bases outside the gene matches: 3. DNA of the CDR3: TGTGCCAGCAGCAAAGGGACTAGCGGCTACAATGAGCAGTTCTTC. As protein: CASSKGTSGYNEQFF.

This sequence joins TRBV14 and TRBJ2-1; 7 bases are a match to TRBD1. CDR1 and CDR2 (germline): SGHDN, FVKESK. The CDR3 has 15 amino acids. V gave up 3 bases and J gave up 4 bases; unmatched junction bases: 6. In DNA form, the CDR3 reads TGTGCCAGCAGCCAGGGTAGGGGGCCGTACAATGAGCAGTTCTTC. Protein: CASSQGRGPYNEQFF.

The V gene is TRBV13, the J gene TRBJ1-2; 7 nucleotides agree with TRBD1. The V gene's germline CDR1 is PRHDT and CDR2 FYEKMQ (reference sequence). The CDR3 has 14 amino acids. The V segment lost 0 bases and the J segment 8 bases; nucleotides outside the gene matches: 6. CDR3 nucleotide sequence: TGTGCCAGCAGCTTAGGGACAGGGTTGGTGGGCTACACCTTC. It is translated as CASSLGTGLVGYTF.

The CDR3: CASSQVRGGDEQYF. CDR3 sequence (DNA): TGTGCCAGCAGCCAAGTTCGAGGGGGCGACGAGCAGTACTTC. This chain links TRBV14 with TRBJ2-7, with 7 positions matching TRBD1. With V trimmed by 1 base and J by 5 bases, 5 bases remained unmatched. The CDR3 sequence is 14 residues long. CDR1 and CDR2 (germline): SGHDN, FVKESK.

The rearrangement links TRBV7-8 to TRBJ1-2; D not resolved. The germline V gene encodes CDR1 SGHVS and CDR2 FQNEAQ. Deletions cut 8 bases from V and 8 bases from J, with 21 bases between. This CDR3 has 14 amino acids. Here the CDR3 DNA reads TGTGCCAGCGGAAGCCTCGGTCCGTTCCAAGGCTACACCTTC. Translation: CASGSLGPFQGYTF. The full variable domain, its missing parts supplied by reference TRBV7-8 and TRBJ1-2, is GAGVSQSPRYKVAKRGQDVALRCDPISGHVSLFWYQQALGQGPEFLTYFQNEAQLDKSGLPSDRFFAERPEGSVSTLKIQRTQQEDSAVYLCASGSLGPFQGYTFGSGTRLTVV.

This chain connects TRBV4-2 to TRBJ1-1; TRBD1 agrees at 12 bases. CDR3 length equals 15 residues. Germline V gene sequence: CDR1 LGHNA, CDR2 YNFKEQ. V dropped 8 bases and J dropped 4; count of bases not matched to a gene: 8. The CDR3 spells CASGRDRGLGTEAFF. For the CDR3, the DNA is TGTGCCAGCGGCCGGGACAGGGGGCTTGGCACTGAAGCTTTCTTT.

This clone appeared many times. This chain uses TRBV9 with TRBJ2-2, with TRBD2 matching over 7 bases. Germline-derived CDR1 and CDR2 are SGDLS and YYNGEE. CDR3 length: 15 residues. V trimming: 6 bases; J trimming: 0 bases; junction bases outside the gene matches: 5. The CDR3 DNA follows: TGTGCCAGCACCGAGCGGGGCACGAACACCGGGGAGCTGTTTTTT. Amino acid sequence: CASTERGTNTGELFF. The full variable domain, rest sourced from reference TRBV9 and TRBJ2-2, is DSGVTQTPKHLITATGQRVTLRCSPRSGDLSVYWYQQSLDQGLQFLIQYYNGEERAKGNILERFSAQQFPDLHSELNLSSLELGDSALYFCASTERGTNTGELFFGEGSRLTVL.

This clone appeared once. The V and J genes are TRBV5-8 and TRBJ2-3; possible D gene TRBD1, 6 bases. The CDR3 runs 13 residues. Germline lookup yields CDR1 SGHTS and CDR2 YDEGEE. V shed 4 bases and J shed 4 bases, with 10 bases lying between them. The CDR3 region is CASSRGQPDTQYF. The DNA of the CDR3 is TGTGCCAGCAGCCGAGGACAGCCAGATACGCAGTATTTT.

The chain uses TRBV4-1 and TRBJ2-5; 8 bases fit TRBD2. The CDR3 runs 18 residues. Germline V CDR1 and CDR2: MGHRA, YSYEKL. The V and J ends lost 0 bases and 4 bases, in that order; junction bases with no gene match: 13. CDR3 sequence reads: CASSQELSFLGLAETQYF. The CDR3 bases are TGCGCCAGCAGCCAAGAGTTATCTTTTCTCGGACTAGCAGAGACCCAGTACTTC.

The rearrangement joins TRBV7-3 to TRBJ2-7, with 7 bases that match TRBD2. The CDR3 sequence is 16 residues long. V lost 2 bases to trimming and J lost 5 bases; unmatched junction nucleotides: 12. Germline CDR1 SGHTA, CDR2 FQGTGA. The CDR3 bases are TGTGCCAGCAGCTTAGGAGCGGGACTCCAGACGGACGAGCAGTACTTC. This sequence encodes CASSLGAGLQTDEQYF.

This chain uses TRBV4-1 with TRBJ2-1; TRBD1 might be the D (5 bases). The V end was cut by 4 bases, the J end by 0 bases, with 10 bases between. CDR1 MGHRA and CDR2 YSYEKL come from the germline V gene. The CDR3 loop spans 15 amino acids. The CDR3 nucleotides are TGCGCCAGCAGCCCCCGTCAGGGCTCCTACAATGAGCAGTTCTTC. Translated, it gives CASSPRQGSYNEQFF.

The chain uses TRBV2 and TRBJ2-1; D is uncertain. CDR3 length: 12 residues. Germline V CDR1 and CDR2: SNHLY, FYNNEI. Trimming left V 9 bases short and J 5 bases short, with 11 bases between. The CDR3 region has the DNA TGTGCCAGATCTTCGGCGAACAATGAGCAGTTCTTC. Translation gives CARSSANNEQFF.

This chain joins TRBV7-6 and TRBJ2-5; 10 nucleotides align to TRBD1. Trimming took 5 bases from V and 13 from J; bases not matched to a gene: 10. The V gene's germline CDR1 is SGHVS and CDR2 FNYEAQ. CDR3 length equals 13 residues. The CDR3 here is CASSADRGAEPYF. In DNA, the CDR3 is TGTGCCAGCAGCGCGGACAGGGGGGCCGAGCCGTACTTC.

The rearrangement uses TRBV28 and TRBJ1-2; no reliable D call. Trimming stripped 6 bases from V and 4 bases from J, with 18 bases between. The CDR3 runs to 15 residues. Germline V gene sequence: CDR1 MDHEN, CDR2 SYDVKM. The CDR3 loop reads CASSPVFSSPYGYTF. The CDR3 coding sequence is TGTGCCAGCAGCCCCGTTTTCTCCAGCCCCTATGGCTACACCTTC.

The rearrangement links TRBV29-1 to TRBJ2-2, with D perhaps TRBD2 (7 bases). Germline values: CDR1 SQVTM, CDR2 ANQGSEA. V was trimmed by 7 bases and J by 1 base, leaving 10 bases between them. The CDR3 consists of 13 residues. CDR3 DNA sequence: TGCAGCGGGGAGGGACAGAACACCGGGGAGCTGTTTTTT. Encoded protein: CSGEGQNTGELFF.